This T cell receptor (beta chain) was observed in a study of blood T cell repertoires in COVID-19. Background on the study: The United States, Italy and Spain were the sources of the acute and convalescent COVID-19 samples. PBMCs, B-cell-depleted T cells, or T cells provided the cDNA or gDNA that made up the material.

The CDR3 length is 17 residues. V gave up 0 bases and J gave up 4 bases, with 13 bases separating them. Germline V gene lookup returns CDR1 LGHNA and CDR2 YSLEER. As handled by the study authors: Quantification of nucleated cells was approximated via reference gene primer amplification. TCRdb keeps only in-frame clones here, not all; method: immunoSEQ multiplex PCR. The V and J calls and clone size come from that table; D and trimming were worked out from the DNA. The data hold a few hundred thousand clones, with about 90% observed a single time. Seattle participants joined during active infection and were tracked over time.

The chain uses TRBV4-3 and TRBJ1-6; a possible D gene is TRBD1 (6 bases). This sequence originates from a person aged 18 to 30 with COVID-19, enrolled during active disease. The sequencing input was peripheral blood. The CDR3 DNA sequence: TGCGCCAGCAGCCAAGATGAATCAGGGGTATATAATTCACCCCTCCACTTT. This sequence encodes CASSQDESGVYNSPLHF.